The TCR beta chain under discussion was sequenced for a study of shared clonotypes between healthy human individuals. Adults of Caucasian background living in Nashville, Tennessee made up all donors. General study results and limits: Non-shared clonotypes had lower generation probabilities than clonotypes shared by all four sorted-subset donors.

This CDR3 contains 16 residues. V was pared by 11 bases and J by 0 bases, with 11 bases of the junction left unmatched. Germline CDR1 reads ENHRY; CDR2 reads SYGVKD. Regarding this clone: Its antigen is unidentified.

Genomic DNA (from each subset) was split evenly across several immunoSEQ plates. The repertoire was sequenced with immunoSEQ multiplex PCR; TCRdb's copy has only in-frame clones and lacks some. This table holds about 2 million clones, around 95% found once. Sequencing was done on a sample of naive CD4+ T cells sorted from blood. Described subset: CD45RA+ positively selected. This clonotype was sampled from a man aged 18 to 35 in good health. The chain combines TRBV10-3 with TRBJ2-1, with 9 bases fitting TRBD2. The CDR3 coding sequence is TGTGCCGTGGGGAGCGGGGGGACGAGCTCCTACAATGAGCAGTTCTTC. The encoded protein is CAVGSGGTSSYNEQFF.